Following are 18 T cell receptor beta chains from one sample sequenced in a study of beta chain features in type 1 diabetes. Every isolated RNA sample was fully reverse transcribed, so sequencing captured expressed TCRB transcripts. The method was immunoSEQ multiplex PCR; TCRdb's version includes in-frame clones alone and lacks a portion of them. The table lists a few hundred thousand clones, 11% of them singletons. The material sequenced was naive CD4+ T cells from blood. The origin of the receptors is a woman under 40 in good health.

Only a few counts were recorded for this clone. The chain combines TRBV7-2 with TRBJ2-7; TRBD2 agrees at 10 bases. This CDR3 spans 15 amino acids. From germline, CDR1 is SGHTA and CDR2 FQGNSA. The ends lost 5 bases at V and 0 bases at J; junction bases unmatched: 4. The CDR3: CASSPTSGNSYEQYF. CDR3 nucleotide sequence: TGTGCCAGCAGCCCTACTAGCGGGAACTCCTACGAGCAGTACTTC.

This clone has a handful of counts. The chain joins TRBV11-2 to TRBJ2-6; 9 nucleotides align to TRBD1. Losses at the gene ends were 3 bases for V and 11 bases for J; bases not matched to a gene: 8. The CDR3 sequence is 15 residues long. Germline CDR1 SGHAT, CDR2 FQNNGV. Written as DNA, the CDR3 is TGTGCCAGCAGCTTGGACCCGGGACAGGGACACGTCCTGACTTTC. It yields the protein CASSLDPGQGHVLTF.

V gene TRBV9 combines with J gene TRBJ2-1; D unresolved. V lost 2 bases to trimming and J lost 4 bases, with 7 bases between them. This CDR3 contains 13 residues. Germline-derived CDR1 and CDR2 are SGDLS and YYNGEE. The CDR3 DNA follows: TGTGCCAGCAGCGTCCTACCGTACAATGAGCAGTTCTTC. Amino acids: CASSVLPYNEQFF.

The rearrangement links TRBV15 to TRBJ2-1; possible D gene TRBD1, 6 bases. The CDR3 contains 18 residues. V lost 0 bases and J lost 5, with 20 bases in between. Per germline, CDR1 LNHNV and CDR2 YYDKDF (reference sequence). The CDR3, as DNA: TGTGCCACCAGCAGAGATCTGGCCACCGGGACAAGAGACAATGAGCAGTTCTTC. Its translation is CATSRDLATGTRDNEQFF. Full variable domain (missing parts from reference TRBV15 and TRBJ2-1): DAMVIQNPRYQVTQFGKPVTLSCSQTLNHNVMYWYQQKSSQAPKLLFHYYDKDFNNEADTPDNFQSRRPNTSFCFLDIRSPGLGDTAMYLCATSRDLATGTRDNEQFFGPGTRLTVL.

V usage is TRBV7-2 and J usage is TRBJ2-4; the match to TRBD1 covers 9 bases. V lost 0 bases to trimming and J lost 11 bases; unmatched junction nucleotides: 5. Germline V gene sequence: CDR1 SGHTA, CDR2 FQGNSA. The CDR3 is 14 residues long. In DNA, the CDR3 is TGTGCCAGCAGCTTAGCCGGGACAGGGAGCGTTCAGTACTTC. Protein product: CASSLAGTGSVQYF.

This clone was picked up a small number of times. V and J are TRBV28 and TRBJ2-5; TRBD1 matches 7 bases. V shed 4 bases and J 4 bases; nucleotides not matched to a gene: 12. Germline V lookup: CDR1 MDHEN, CDR2 SYDVKM. This CDR3 is 16 amino acids long. CDR3 coding DNA: TGTGCCAGCAGTTCACAGGGGAGTGGAGTAGGAGAGACCCAGTACTTC. Translating gives CASSSQGSGVGETQYF.

The rearrangement uses TRBV5-1 and TRBJ2-5, with a possible D match to TRBD2 (6 bases). The germline CDR1 and CDR2 sequences are SGHRS and YFSETQ. This CDR3 contains 15 residues. V dropped 0 bases and J dropped 4 bases, with 13 bases sitting between them. CDR3 protein: CASSLAGEGIETQYF. CDR3 coding DNA: TGCGCCAGCAGCTTGGCGGGAGAAGGGATAGAGACCCAGTACTTC.

This clone has more than one count but fewer than ten. The J gene is TRBJ1-2, the V gene TRBV9; TRBD1 is a possible D gene (6 bases). In germline, CDR1 is SGDLS, CDR2 YYNGEE. The CDR3 has 11 amino acids. This CDR3 is CSASDSYGYTF. CDR3 nucleotides: TGTTCCGCTTCGGACAGCTATGGCTACACCTTC. The whole variable domain, remainder taken from reference TRBV9 and TRBJ1-2, is DSGVTQTPKHLITATGQRVTLRCSPRSGDLSVYWYQQSLDQGLQFLIQYYNGEERAKGNILERFSAQQFPDLHSELNLSSLELGDSALYFCSASDSYGYTFGSGTRLTVV.

CDR3 coding DNA: TGTGCCAGCAGTTACTCGAAGAGGGTCTATGGCTACACCTTC. As protein: CASSYSKRVYGYTF. The V call is TRBV6-5, the J call TRBJ1-2; D unclear. The CDR3 is made up of 14 amino acids. V shed 0 bases and J shed 4 bases, with 9 bases lying between them. Germline assignment: CDR1 MNHEY and CDR2 SVGAGI.

The chain uses TRBV7-9 and TRBJ2-1; 10 bases agree with TRBD2. Germline CDR1 and CDR2: SEHNR and FQNEAQ (reference sequence). This CDR3 spans 18 amino acids. The trim removed 2 bases at V and 1 base at J, leaving 8 bases unmatched. CDR3 in DNA: TGTGCCAGCAGCTTATTACCTAGCGGGAGAGGTTCCTACAATGAGCAGTTCTTC. It translates to CASSLLPSGRGSYNEQFF.

Only a few counts were recorded for this clone. The chain employs TRBV28 and TRBJ2-7; D is possibly TRBD1 (5 bases). The length of the CDR3 is 13 residues. Germline values: CDR1 MDHEN, CDR2 SYDVKM. Trimming shortened V by 1 base and J by 6 bases, and 10 bases separated the two germline ends. CDR3 protein: CASSLLRQGEQYF. CDR3 nucleotides: TGTGCCAGCAGTTTATTGCGTCAGGGCGAGCAGTACTTC.

The CDR3 DNA reads TGTGCCAGCAGCACAAAGGTAGGACAGGACTATCAGCCCCAGCATTTT. This gives the protein CASSTKVGQDYQPQHF. J is TRBJ1-5 and V is TRBV21-1; the DNA was not compared with TRBD1, the D call given in the table. TRBV21-1 is recorded as a pseudogene. This CDR3 has 16 amino acids.

This clone was seen more than once but under ten times. The chain joins TRBV18 to TRBJ1-5, with TRBD1 identical over 10 bases. The CDR3 has 14 residues. CDR1 KGHSH and CDR2 LQKENI come from the germline V gene. The J segment lost 6 bases and the V segment lost 4 bases, leaving 3 bases of the junction unmatched. The CDR3: CASSRQGATQPQHF. For the CDR3, the DNA is TGTGCCAGCTCACGACAGGGGGCAACTCAGCCCCAGCATTTT.

This clone occurred a few times. This chain links TRBV5-4 with TRBJ2-1, with TRBD2 as a possible D gene (6 bases). The germline gives CDR1 SGHNT, CDR2 YYREEE (reference sequence). This CDR3 is 15 amino acids long. V lost 6 bases and J 0 bases, leaving 13 bases between the germline ends. CDR3 sequence reads: CASKRAGSSYNEQFF. CDR3 DNA sequence: TGTGCCAGCAAACGGGCGGGAAGCTCCTACAATGAGCAGTTCTTC.

This chain links TRBV7-9 with TRBJ2-7; 10 bases agree with TRBD1. V lost 1 base to trimming and J lost 2 bases; unmatched junction nucleotides: 5. The CDR3 is 16 amino acids. Looked up from germline, CDR1 is SEHNR and CDR2 is FQNEAQ (reference sequence). CDR3 DNA: TGTGCCAGCAGCTTAGGTGGGACAGGGGACCCCTACGAGCAGTACTTC. Translating it yields CASSLGGTGDPYEQYF.

This clone appeared a few times. The chain joins TRBV15 to TRBJ2-7, with TRBD1 matching 10 bases. V dropped 3 bases and J dropped 6; count of bases not matched to a gene: 5. The CDR3 sequence is 14 residues long. Germline V gene sequence: CDR1 LNHNV, CDR2 YYDKDF (reference sequence). CDR3 region: CATSRPGQGREQYF. CDR3 bases: TGTGCCACCAGCAGGCCGGGACAGGGGCGCGAGCAGTACTTC. The variable domain in full, completed from reference TRBV15 and TRBJ2-7, reads DAMVIQNPRYQVTQFGKPVTLSCSQTLNHNVMYWYQQKSSQAPKLLFHYYDKDFNNEADTPDNFQSRRPNTSFCFLDIRSPGLGDTAMYLCATSRPGQGREQYFGPGTRLTVT.

The chain uses TRBV18 and TRBJ1-2; 8 bases are a match to TRBD1. The junction had 6 bases not matched to a gene; V was cut back by 0 bases and J by 6 bases. This CDR3 region has 15 residues. Germline V gives CDR1 KGHSH, CDR2 LQKENI. In nucleotides, the CDR3 is TGTGCCAGCTCACCACCTCAGGGGGCGATTAATGGCTACACCTTC. Its protein product is CASSPPQGAINGYTF. Full variable domain (remainder filled in from reference TRBV18 and TRBJ1-2): NAGVMQNPRHLVRRRGQEARLRCSPMKGHSHVYWYRQLPEEGLKFMVYLQKENIIDESGMPKERFSAEFPKEGPSILRIQQVVRGDSAAYFCASSPPQGAINGYTFGSGTRLTVV.

The CDR3, as DNA: TGTGCCAGCCGGCATGGGGGGGCGGCGGGAGAGACCCAGTACTTC. Translated, it gives CASRHGGAAGETQYF. The chain combines TRBV28 with TRBJ2-5, with a weak D call TRBD2 (7 bases). The CDR3 length is 15 residues. Germline V gene sequence: CDR1 MDHEN, CDR2 SYDVKM. The V and J ends lost 8 bases and 4 bases respectively, with 20 bases between them.